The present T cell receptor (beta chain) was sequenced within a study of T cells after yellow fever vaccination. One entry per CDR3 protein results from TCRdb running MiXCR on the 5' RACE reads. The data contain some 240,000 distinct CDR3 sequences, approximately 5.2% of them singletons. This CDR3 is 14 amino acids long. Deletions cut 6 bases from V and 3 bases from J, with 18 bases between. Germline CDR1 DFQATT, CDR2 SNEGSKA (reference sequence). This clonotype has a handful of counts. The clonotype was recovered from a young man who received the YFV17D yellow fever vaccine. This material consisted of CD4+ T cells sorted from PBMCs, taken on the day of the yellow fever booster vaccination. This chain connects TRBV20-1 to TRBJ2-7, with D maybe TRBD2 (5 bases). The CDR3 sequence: CSAPIGGGFYEQYF. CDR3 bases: TGCAGTGCCCCTATCGGCGGAGGATTCTACGAGCAGTACTTC.